The subject of this entry is one T cell receptor beta chain. This sample is drawn from a study of blood T cell repertoires in COVID-19. Sequencing used immunoSEQ multiplex PCR; TCRdb keeps in-frame clones, though not all of them. The sample has around 41,000 clones, roughly nine tenths seen once. The germline V gene has CDR1 GTSNPN and CDR2 SVGIG (reference sequence). CDR3 length: 15 residues. The V and J ends lost 1 base and 9 bases, in that order; junction bases with no gene match: 12. This TCR was sampled from a woman in her twenties or thirties in a cohort sampled during active COVID-19. The rearrangement links TRBV30 to TRBJ2-7, with 10 bases lining up with TRBD1. What was sequenced was peripheral blood. DNA for the CDR3: TGTGCCTGGAGTGCACCGGGACAGGGGACCCTCCCGCAGTACTTC. This gives the protein CAWSAPGQGTLPQYF. Combining the CDR3 with reference TRBV30 and TRBJ2-7 gives the whole variable domain SQTIHQWPATLVQPVGSPLSLECTVEGTSNPNLYWYRQAAGRGLQLLFYSVGIGQISSEVPQNLSASRPQDRQFILSSKKLLLSDSGFYLCAWSAPGQGTLPQYFGPGTRLTVT.